This record looks at one T cell receptor beta chain sequence and its context. The data belong to a study of shared clonotypes between healthy human individuals. Sequencing was performed with immunoSEQ multiplex PCR; in TCRdb, only in-frame clones are kept and a portion is missing. The sample records about 340,000 clones, 73% being singletons. V was trimmed by 0 bases and J by 3 bases, leaving 12 bases between them. Germline V CDR1 and CDR2: SGHRS, YFSETQ. This CDR3 comprises 15 residues. The clonotype comes from a man younger than 45 in good health. The chain has TRBV5-1 and TRBJ1-2, with D perhaps matching TRBD1 (6 bases). Sequencing used memory CD4+ T cells sorted from blood. Subset noted: CD45RA-negative fraction. CDR3 DNA: TGCGCCAGCAGCTTGGGGGACACCCTCTACTATGGCTACACCTTC. This sequence encodes CASSLGDTLYYGYTF.